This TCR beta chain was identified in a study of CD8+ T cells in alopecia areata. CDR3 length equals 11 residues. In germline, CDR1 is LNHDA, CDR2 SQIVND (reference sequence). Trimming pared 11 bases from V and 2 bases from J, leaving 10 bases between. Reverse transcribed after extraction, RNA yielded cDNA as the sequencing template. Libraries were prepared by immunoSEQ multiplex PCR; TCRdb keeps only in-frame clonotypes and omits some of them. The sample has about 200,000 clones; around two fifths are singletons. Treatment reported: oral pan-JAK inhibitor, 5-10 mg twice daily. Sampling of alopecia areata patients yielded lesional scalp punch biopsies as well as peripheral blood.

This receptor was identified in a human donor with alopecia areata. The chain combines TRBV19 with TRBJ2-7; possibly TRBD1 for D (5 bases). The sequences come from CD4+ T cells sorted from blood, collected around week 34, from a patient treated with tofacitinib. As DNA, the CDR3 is TGTGCCGCCTCGGACACCTACGAGCAGTACTTC. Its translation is CAASDTYEQYF. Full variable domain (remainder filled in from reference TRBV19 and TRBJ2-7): DGGITQSPKYLFRKEGQNVTLSCEQNLNHDAMYWYRQDPGQGLRLIYYSQIVNDFQKGDIAEGYSVSREKKESFPLTVTSAQKNPTAFYLCAASDTYEQYFGPGTRLTVT.